A single sample is the source of the 29 T cell receptor beta chains below, sequenced in a study of T cells in Graves' hyperthyroidism and ophthalmopathy (dated by TCRdb to between 2018 and 2020). To prepare the library, multiplex PCR was applied. Sequencing used an Illumina HiSeq 2000. TCR beta CDR3 regions were amplified from RNA transcripts. The first round of RT-PCR for the TCR CDR3 was performed with the HTBI primer set and the Qiagen OneStep RT-PCR kit. The public reads were reprocessed in TCRdb via fastp at Q25 and MiXCR, keeping in-frame beta chains. Under each unique CDR3 protein, matching rows form one entry showing the most common genes and DNA. Here the sample has about 640,000 distinct CDR3 sequences; less than 25% occur a single time. The ten largest make up over 30% of the sample. Sequenced material: blood. These receptors were collected from a man aged 25 to 40 with Graves' ophthalmopathy.

The sample holds many counts of this clonotype. V gene TRBV6-4 combines with J gene TRBJ2-2; 10 nucleotides align to TRBD1. The CDR3 totals 15 residues. V lost 6 bases and J lost 3; bases outside the gene matches: 4. The germline gives CDR1 MRHNA, CDR2 SNTAGT. CDR3 in amino acids: CASSPGTGDTGELFF. DNA of the CDR3: TGTGCCAGCAGCCCCGGGACAGGGGACACCGGGGAGCTGTTTTTT.

In its sample, this clonotype was seen a few times. The chain uses TRBV7-9 and TRBJ2-4, with D maybe TRBD1 (5 bases). With 8 bases removed from V and 8 bases from J, the gap between germline ends came to 10 bases. CDR1 and CDR2 from the germline V gene are SEHNR and FQNEAQ (reference sequence). This CDR3 region has 11 residues. CDR3 nucleotides: TGTGCCAGCGGGGCTGGCGACATTCAGTACTTC. Its translation is CASGAGDIQYF.

This clonotype was seen more than once but under ten times. This chain joins TRBV7-2 and TRBJ2-2; 10 nucleotides line up with TRBD2. From germline, CDR1 is SGHTA and CDR2 FQGNSA. CDR3 length equals 18 residues. V shed 5 bases, J shed 0 bases, and the junction held 9 bases outside the gene matches. The CDR3 reads CASSPRTGLAANTGELFF. The DNA for the CDR3 is TGTGCCAGCAGCCCCCGGACAGGACTAGCGGCGAACACCGGGGAGCTGTTTTTT.

V usage is TRBV2 and J usage is TRBJ1-3; maybe TRBD1 (6 bases). Deletions cut 0 bases from V and 4 bases from J, with 13 bases between. CDR1 and CDR2 from the germline V gene are SNHLY and FYNNEI. CDR3 length: 16 amino acids. CDR3 loop: CASSEAPSGDGNTIYF. CDR3 in DNA: TGTGCCAGCAGTGAAGCGCCATCAGGGGACGGAAACACCATATATTTT.

The rearrangement joins TRBV6-5 to TRBJ2-1, with D unclear. The ends were cut back, 2 bases at V and 4 bases at J, with 6 bases in the middle. The germline gives CDR1 MNHEY, CDR2 SVGAGI. CDR3 size: 13 residues. CDR3 protein: CASSYTAYNEQFF. The CDR3 DNA reads TGTGCCAGCAGTTACACGGCATACAATGAGCAGTTCTTC.

This clonotype showed up just a few times. This chain links TRBV6-5 with TRBJ2-7; D is unresolved. The V end was cut by 0 bases, the J end by 6 bases, with 6 bases between. CDR3 length equals 12 residues. Germline V CDR1 and CDR2: MNHEY, SVGAGI. DNA of the CDR3: TGTGCCAGCAGTTACTCGCATGGCGAGCAGTACTTC. This sequence encodes CASSYSHGEQYF.

The chain joins TRBV6-1 to TRBJ2-1; 15 bases fit TRBD2. The CDR3 is made up of 16 amino acids. Germline trimming cut 5 bases from V and 6 bases from J; bases unmatched to any gene: 5. Germline CDR1 and CDR2: MNHNS and SASEGT. The CDR3, as DNA: TGTGCCAGCAGTTTGGGACTAGCGGGAGGAGCCAATGAGCAGTTCTTC. It specifies CASSLGLAGGANEQFF.

This clonotype was recorded many times. The chain uses TRBV6-5 and TRBJ1-1; maybe TRBD1 (5 bases). CDR3 size: 15 residues. The ends were cut back, 0 bases at V and 6 bases at J, with 14 bases in the middle. Germline CDR1 and CDR2: MNHEY and SVGAGI. CDR3 residues: CASSYSGARPAEAFF. In nucleotides, the CDR3 is TGTGCCAGCAGTTACTCCGGGGCCCGGCCGGCTGAAGCTTTCTTT.

CDR3 protein: CASSQEGLAGQETQYF. CDR3 sequence (DNA): TGTGCCAGCAGCCAAGAAGGACTAGCGGGACAAGAGACCCAGTACTTC. The chain has TRBV4-2 and TRBJ2-5; 12 bases are a match to TRBD2. CDR1 LGHNA and CDR2 YNFKEQ come from the germline V gene. Trimming at V came to 0 bases and at J to 2 bases, leaving 1 base not matched to a gene. The CDR3 is made up of 16 amino acids.

The chain has TRBV6-5 and TRBJ2-3; D is undetermined. Germline V gives CDR1 MNHEY, CDR2 SVGAGI. The CDR3 is 15 residues long. Deletions cut 2 bases from V and 1 base from J, with 10 bases between. The CDR3 protein is CASSYESTGTDTQYF. DNA of the CDR3: TGTGCCAGCAGTTACGAGAGCACGGGCACAGATACGCAGTATTTT.

This clonotype was observed a handful of times. The CDR3 bases are TGTGCCACCAGCAGAGAAAGGACAGGGCTTATGAACACCGGGGAGCTGTTTTTT. This codes for CATSRERTGLMNTGELFF. This chain links TRBV15 with TRBJ2-2, with 8 bases that match TRBD1. CDR1 LNHNV and CDR2 YYDKDF come from the germline V gene (reference sequence). V shed 0 bases and J 1 base; nucleotides not matched to a gene: 7. The CDR3 contains 18 residues.

This clonotype appeared many times. The V and J genes are TRBV12-3 or TRBV12-4 and TRBJ1-2; 8 bases are shared with TRBD1. The CDR3 totals 13 residues. J was trimmed by 5 bases and V by 6 bases; bases with no gene match: 5. The CDR3 loop reads CASRSTGDYGYTF. CDR3 sequence (DNA): TGTGCCAGCAGGTCGACAGGGGATTATGGCTACACCTTC.

This clonotype was found a few times. The chain is built from TRBV29-1 and TRBJ2-1; possibly TRBD1 or TRBD2 for D (5 bases each). This CDR3 is 14 amino acids long. The germline CDR1 and CDR2 sequences are SQVTM and ANQGSEA. The V end was cut by 6 bases, the J end by 0 bases, with 12 bases between. For the CDR3, the DNA is TGCAGCGTACCGGGACCGACCTCCTACAATGAGCAGTTCTTC. Its translation is CSVPGPTSYNEQFF.

Many counts were recorded for this clonotype. V is TRBV30 and J is TRBJ2-7; TRBD2 aligns across 14 bases. CDR1 and CDR2 (germline): GTSNPN, SVGIG (reference sequence). The CDR3 sequence is 15 residues long. The trim removed 3 bases at V and 4 bases at J, leaving 5 bases unmatched. As DNA, the CDR3 is TGTGCCTGGAGCCGGACTAGCGGGAGGCGATACGAGCAGTACTTC. It yields the protein CAWSRTSGRRYEQYF.

This clonotype was observed many times. The chain has TRBV20-1 and TRBJ1-4, with 8 bases that match TRBD1. V was clipped by 2 bases and J by 8 bases; unmatched bases: 16. CDR3 size: 17 residues. Looked up from germline, CDR1 is DFQATT and CDR2 is SNEGSKA (reference sequence). DNA of the CDR3: TGCAGTGCTAGACATCTGGGGACAGGCGACTCGACAGAAAAACTGTTTTTT. Translation: CSARHLGTGDSTEKLFF.

The chain couples TRBV4-2 to TRBJ1-4, with a tentative D call TRBD1 (6 bases). V lost 0 bases and J lost 12, with 11 bases in between. The CDR3 spans 13 residues. The V gene's germline CDR1 is LGHNA and CDR2 YNFKEQ. Here the CDR3 DNA reads TGTGCCAGCAGCCAAGATCAAGGGGGAGAACTGTTTTTT. Protein sequence: CASSQDQGGELFF.

This clonotype was recorded many times. This chain connects TRBV3-1 to TRBJ2-1; no clear D. This CDR3 has 15 residues. Germline V CDR1 and CDR2: LGHDT, YNNKEL (reference sequence). V was cut by 4 bases and J by 4 bases, with 14 bases left in between. The CDR3 region has the DNA TGTGCCAGCAGCCCAAAAGGGATTCGATACAATGAGCAGTTCTTC. Amino acid sequence: CASSPKGIRYNEQFF.

V usage is TRBV30 and J usage is TRBJ1-2; 9 bases are shared with TRBD1. CDR1 and CDR2 from the germline V gene are GTSNPN and SVGIG (reference sequence). The length of the CDR3 is 12 residues. Trimming cost V 3 bases and J 7 bases; bases outside gene matches: 3. Here the CDR3 DNA reads TGTGCCTGGAGGCCGGGACAGGGTGGCTACACCTTC. This codes for CAWRPGQGGYTF.

This clonotype has just a few counts. V usage is TRBV28 and J usage is TRBJ2-1; 10 bases match TRBD1. V lost 6 bases and J lost 6; bases outside the gene matches: 8. Germline-derived CDR1 and CDR2 are MDHEN and SYDVKM. The CDR3 runs 15 residues. The CDR3: CASSRDRGPLNEQFF. The CDR3 coding sequence is TGTGCCAGCAGCCGGGACAGGGGTCCCCTCAATGAGCAGTTCTTC.

This clonotype has a count of ten or more. This sequence joins TRBV12-5 and TRBJ1-5, with D hard to call. V was cut by 9 bases and J by 7 bases, with 16 bases left in between. There are 13 residues in the CDR3. Looked up from germline, CDR1 is LGHNT and CDR2 is FRNRAP. The CDR3 reads CASQRGPSQPQHF. In DNA, the CDR3 is TGTGCTAGCCAGCGCGGACCCTCACAGCCCCAGCATTTT. Filled out from reference TRBV12-5 and TRBJ1-5, the complete variable domain reads DARVTQTPRHKVTEMGQEVTMRCQPILGHNTVFWYRQTMMQGLELLAYFRNRAPLDDSGMPKDRFSAEMPDATLATLKIQPSEPRDSAVYFCASQRGPSQPQHFGDGTRLSIL.

This chain joins TRBV6-2 or TRBV6-3 and TRBJ2-7; TRBD1 aligns across 11 bases. CDR3 length: 14 residues. Per germline, CDR1 MNHEY and CDR2 SVGEGT. Unmatched junction bases numbered 6, after V lost 5 bases and J lost 6 bases. CDR3 in DNA: TGTGCCAGCAGTCTTGCCGGGACAGGGGGCGAGCAGTACTTC. Its translation is CASSLAGTGGEQYF.

This clonotype has ten or more counts. This chain links TRBV28 with TRBJ1-2; D gene ambiguous. The V end lost 3 bases, the J end lost 3 bases, and 8 bases lay between the germline ends. The length of the CDR3 is 13 residues. Germline CDR1 MDHEN, CDR2 SYDVKM. The CDR3: CASSFAKDYGYTF. The CDR3 DNA follows: TGTGCCAGCAGTTTCGCCAAGGACTATGGCTACACCTTC.

CDR3 loop: CASREQGAGLNQPQHF. CDR3 DNA: TGTGCCAGCAGGGAGCAGGGGGCTGGTCTTAATCAGCCCCAGCATTTT. V gene TRBV2 combines with J gene TRBJ1-5; 8 bases are shared with TRBD1. The CDR3 consists of 16 residues. Germline V gene data show CDR1 as SNHLY and CDR2 as FYNNEI. The J segment lost 4 bases and the V segment lost 6 bases, leaving 11 bases of the junction unmatched.

This clonotype was counted only a few times. The chain links TRBV6-1 to TRBJ2-1, with D possibly being TRBD1 or TRBD2 (6 bases each). Germline V lookup: CDR1 MNHNS, CDR2 SASEGT. V was trimmed by 4 bases and J by 8 bases, leaving 18 bases between them. The CDR3 length is 15 residues. CDR3 coding DNA: TGTGCCAGCAGTGGGCGAGGGGGTGGGGGGTATGAGCAGTTCTTC. The encoded protein is CASSGRGGGGYEQFF.

To note about this clonotype: A read error may be the cause here, since a much bigger clone is one base away. The chain uses TRBV5-5 and TRBJ2-7, with D perhaps matching TRBD1 (6 bases). Germline V gene data show CDR1 as SGHKS and CDR2 as YYEKEE (reference sequence). CDR3 length: 16 amino acids. The V end was cut by 4 bases, the J end by 5 bases, with 22 bases between. The chain's CDR3 is CASSPYLRGSFDEQYF. The CDR3 DNA follows: TGTGCCAGCAGCCCTTACCTCAGGGGATCCTTCGACGAGCAGTACTTC.

In this sample, this clonotype turned up a few times. J is TRBJ2-7 and V is TRBV20-1; unclear D gene. The germline V gene has CDR1 DFQATT and CDR2 SNEGSKA (reference sequence). Trimming pared 6 bases from V and 0 bases from J, leaving 15 bases between. The CDR3 sequence is 14 residues long. CDR3 DNA: TGCAGTGCCCGAACTTGGAGCGACTCCTACGAGCAGTACTTC. Translation: CSARTWSDSYEQYF.

The table lists this clonotype with a few counts. Compared with germline, one end of the junction differs, possibly owing to a read error. The chain combines TRBV6-2 or TRBV6-3 with TRBJ1-1, with D tentatively TRBD1 (6 bases). Per germline, CDR1 MNHEY and CDR2 SVGEGT. This CDR3 contains 15 residues. CDR3 amino acids: CASTPTGGRNNEAFF. Here the CDR3 DNA reads TGTGCCAGCACCCCAACGGGGGGGCGAAACAATGAAGCTTTCTTT.

The chain is built from TRBV10-3 and TRBJ2-1; D might be TRBD1 or TRBD2, each matching 6 bases. The CDR3 sequence is 16 residues long. CDR1 is ENHRY, CDR2 SYGVKD, per germline. V was clipped by 0 bases and J by 8 bases, with 17 bases between them. The CDR3 nucleotides are TGTGCCATCAGTGAGTCGGCAGCGGCCGGGGGCGATGAGCAGTTCTTC. It specifies CAISESAAAGGDEQFF.

V gene TRBV4-1 combines with J gene TRBJ1-1; D gene ambiguous. CDR1 is MGHRA and CDR2 is YSYEKL in the germline V gene. V lost 0 bases, J lost 0 bases, and 8 bases lay in between. The CDR3 spans 15 residues. The CDR3 loop reads CASSQDLPVNTEAFF. CDR3 nucleotides: TGCGCCAGCAGCCAAGATCTTCCGGTGAACACTGAAGCTTTCTTT.